This T cell receptor (beta chain) was sequenced during a study of T cells after yellow fever vaccination. Using its own MiXCR run on the 5' RACE reads, TCRdb lists one record per CDR3 protein. The data show some 500,000 distinct CDR3 sequences, roughly 14% seen once. Germline V lookup: CDR1 DFQATT, CDR2 SNEGSKA (reference sequence). The V and J ends lost 2 bases and 12 bases respectively, with 8 bases between them. CDR3 length: 10 amino acids. Sequencing used PBMCs, obtained on the day of the yellow fever booster vaccination. The chain has TRBV20-1 and TRBJ2-1, with D uncertain. This sequence originates from a young man who received the YFV17D yellow fever vaccine. CDR3 sequence reads: CSARQSRQFF. The CDR3 DNA reads as TGCAGTGCTAGACAATCACGGCAGTTCTTC.